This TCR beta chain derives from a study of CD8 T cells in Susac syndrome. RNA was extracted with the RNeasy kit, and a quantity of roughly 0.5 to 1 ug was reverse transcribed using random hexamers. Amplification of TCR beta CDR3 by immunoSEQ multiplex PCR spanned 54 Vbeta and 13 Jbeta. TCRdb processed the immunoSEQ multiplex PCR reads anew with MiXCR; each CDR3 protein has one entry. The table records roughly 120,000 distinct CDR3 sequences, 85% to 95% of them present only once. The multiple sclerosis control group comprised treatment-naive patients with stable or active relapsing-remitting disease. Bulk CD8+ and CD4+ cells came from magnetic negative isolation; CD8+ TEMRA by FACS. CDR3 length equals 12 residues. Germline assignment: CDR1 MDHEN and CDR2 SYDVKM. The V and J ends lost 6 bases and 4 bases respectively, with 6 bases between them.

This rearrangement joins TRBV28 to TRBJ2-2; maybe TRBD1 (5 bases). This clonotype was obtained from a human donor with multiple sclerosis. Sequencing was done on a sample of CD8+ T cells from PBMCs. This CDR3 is CASRRGTGELFF. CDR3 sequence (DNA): TGTGCCAGCAGAAGGGGCACCGGGGAGCTGTTTTTT. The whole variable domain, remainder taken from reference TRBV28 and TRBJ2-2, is DVKVTQSSRYLVKRTGEKVFLECVQDMDHENMFWYRQDPGLGLRLIYFSYDVKMKEKGDIPEGYSVSREKKERFSLILESASTNQTSMYLCASRRGTGELFFGEGSRLTVL.